This TCR beta chain stems from a study of technical replicates of blood from several donors. This CDR3 comprises 18 residues. CDR1 MDHEN and CDR2 SYDVKM come from the germline V gene. The V end lost 7 bases, the J end lost 0 bases, and 19 bases lay between the germline ends. Measured with immunoSEQ multiplex PCR; TCRdb has only the in-frame clones, and not every one. The sample records 60,000 to 85,000 clones, 91% being singletons. The TCR sequence derives from a human donor in good health. The sequencing input was T cells isolated from PBMCs. The rearrangement joins TRBV28 to TRBJ2-6, with D unresolved. This CDR3 reads CASTLTLRSTSGANVLTF. CDR3 coding DNA: TGTGCCAGCACCCTCACCTTGCGGAGCACCTCTGGGGCCAACGTCCTGACTTTC.